The 14 T cell receptor beta chains reported below all come from one sample, sequenced in a study of T cell repertoires in ileal Crohn's disease. The time point was: neoterminal ileum biopsy at postoperative endoscopy, about 6 months after surgery. Using immunoSEQ multiplex PCR, the repertoire was profiled, and TCRdb retains in-frame clones only, with some absent. The table includes roughly 4,000 clones, around 82% detected once. Input material: ileal tissue. These receptor sequences come from an adult with Crohn's disease.

This clone was detected once. The chain carries TRBV7-2 and TRBJ2-3; 7 positions match TRBD2. The germline gives CDR1 SGHTA, CDR2 FQGNSA. V shed 3 bases and J 1 base; nucleotides not matched to a gene: 1. This CDR3 region has 14 residues. The CDR3 is CASSLAGGTDTQYF. In DNA form, the CDR3 reads TGTGCCAGCAGCTTGGCGGGGGGCACAGATACGCAGTATTTT.

The chain combines TRBV6-5 with TRBJ1-1; 7 bases match TRBD1. Looked up from germline, CDR1 is MNHEY and CDR2 is SVGAGI. This CDR3 contains 14 residues. Trimming took 6 bases from V and 1 from J; bases not matched to a gene: 5. CDR3 sequence reads: CASRRTGKNTEAFF. The CDR3 coding sequence is TGTGCCAGCAGGCGGACAGGAAAGAACACTGAAGCTTTCTTT.

This clone was seen just once. This chain uses TRBV6-5 with TRBJ1-1; D might be TRBD1 (6 bases). This CDR3 is 12 amino acids long. The V end was cut by 4 bases, the J end by 7 bases, with 10 bases between. Germline V gives CDR1 MNHEY, CDR2 SVGAGI. The CDR3 here is CASSSRGIEAFF. The CDR3 DNA follows: TGTGCCAGCAGTTCGAGGGGGATTGAAGCTTTCTTT.

The rearrangement joins TRBV4-1 to TRBJ1-3; perhaps TRBD1 as D (6 bases). The V gene lost 5 bases and the J gene lost 0 bases, with 11 bases spanning the gap. The CDR3 runs to 15 residues. Germline V gives CDR1 MGHRA, CDR2 YSYEKL. CDR3 sequence: CASSKGHLSGNTIYF. The DNA of the CDR3 is TGCGCCAGCAGCAAGGGACACCTCTCTGGAAACACCATATATTTT.

V is TRBV7-6 and J is TRBJ2-1; D is possibly TRBD2 (6 bases). The CDR3 contains 15 residues. V was pared by 6 bases and J by 6 bases, with 18 bases between. The germline CDR1 and CDR2 sequences are SGHVS and FNYEAQ. The CDR3 here is CASSPGAATRNEQFF. Written as DNA, the CDR3 is TGTGCCAGCAGTCCGGGAGCGGCAACTCGCAATGAGCAGTTCTTC. The variable domain in full, with the rest retrieved from reference TRBV7-6 and TRBJ2-1, is GAGVSQSPRYKVTKRGQDVALRCDPISGHVSLYWYRQALGQGPEFLTYFNYEAQQDKSGLPNDRFSAERPEGSISTLTIQRTEQRDSAMYRCASSPGAATRNEQFFGPGTRLTVL.

Here the CDR3 DNA reads TGTGCCAGCAGCCAGGAGGGGACAGGGGCTGCCGAGCAGTACTTC. It codes for CASSQEGTGAAEQYF. The rearrangement links TRBV14 to TRBJ2-7; 10 nucleotides line up with TRBD1. The germline gives CDR1 SGHDN, CDR2 FVKESK. With V trimmed by 3 bases and J by 6 bases, 8 bases remained unmatched. The CDR3 is 15 residues long. Variable domain in full (rest from reference TRBV14 and TRBJ2-7): EAGVTQFPSHSVIEKGQTVTLRCDPISGHDNLYWYRRVMGKEIKFLLHFVKESKQDESGMPNNRFLAERTGGTYSTLKVQPAELEDSGVYFCASSQEGTGAAEQYFGPGTRLTVT.

The gene calls are TRBV5-5 and TRBJ1-2; 7 nucleotides match TRBD1. The CDR3 length is 14 residues. With 3 bases clipped from V and 4 bases from J, the junction kept 6 bases outside the gene matches. The germline CDR1 and CDR2 sequences are SGHKS and YYEKEE (reference sequence). DNA for the CDR3: TGTGCCAGCAGCTACGGGGGACAGTCCTATGGCTACACCTTC. Its protein product is CASSYGGQSYGYTF.

This clone was detected a few times. This chain connects TRBV4-1 to TRBJ2-5, with 12 nucleotides matching TRBD2. V was pared by 0 bases and J by 6 bases, with 5 bases of the junction left unmatched. The CDR3 runs to 16 residues. Germline CDR1 is MGHRA and CDR2 is YSYEKL. The CDR3 here is CASSQEGTSGGQTQYF. The CDR3 nucleotides are TGCGCCAGCAGCCAAGAAGGCACTAGCGGGGGGCAGACCCAGTACTTC.

The V and J genes are TRBV19 and TRBJ1-4, with 7 bases matching TRBD1. With V trimmed by 7 bases and J by 2 bases, 13 bases remained unmatched. CDR3 length: 17 amino acids. The germline V gene encodes CDR1 LNHDA and CDR2 SQIVND (reference sequence). CDR3 coding DNA: TGTGCCAGTACCCCGACGGGCACAGGGGAGACTAATGAAAAACTGTTTTTT. Its translation: CASTPTGTGETNEKLFF.

The chain employs TRBV19 and TRBJ1-5; the match to TRBD1 covers 7 bases. Germline-derived CDR1 and CDR2 are LNHDA and SQIVND (reference sequence). There are 16 residues in the CDR3. V dropped 6 bases and J dropped 2; count of bases not matched to a gene: 10. DNA for the CDR3: TGTGCCAGTAGGGCCGGACAGGTTGGAGGCAATCAGCCCCAGCATTTT. Translating gives CASRAGQVGGNQPQHF. Full variable domain (rest looked up from reference TRBV19 and TRBJ1-5): DGGITQSPKYLFRKEGQNVTLSCEQNLNHDAMYWYRQDPGQGLRLIYYSQIVNDFQKGDIAEGYSVSREKKESFPLTVTSAQKNPTAFYLCASRAGQVGGNQPQHFGDGTRLSIL.

In its sample, this clone was seen once. The chain joins TRBV6-1 to TRBJ2-7, with 9 bases matching TRBD1. V shed 8 bases, J shed 7 bases, and the junction held 9 bases outside the gene matches. This CDR3 is 13 amino acids long. Germline values: CDR1 MNHNS, CDR2 SASEGT. CDR3 bases: TGTGCCAGCCGGGACAGGGCTGTGGGGGAGCAGTACTTC. This sequence encodes CASRDRAVGEQYF.

The CDR3: CASSGDRLVEQYF. In nucleotides, the CDR3 is TGTGCCAGCAGTGGGGACAGGCTAGTGGAGCAGTACTTC. The chain uses TRBV2 and TRBJ2-7, with TRBD1 matching over 8 bases. The CDR3 loop spans 13 amino acids. V was pared by 4 bases and J by 7 bases, with 6 bases of the junction left unmatched. CDR1 and CDR2 from the germline V gene are SNHLY and FYNNEI.

V gene TRBV9 combines with J gene TRBJ1-1; D is uncertain. Germline V CDR1 and CDR2: SGDLS, YYNGEE. Between the trimmed V and J ends, which lost 0 bases and 2 bases, there was a span of 14 bases. The CDR3 spans 16 residues. The CDR3 sequence: CASSVEDYPINTEAFF. CDR3 coding DNA: TGTGCCAGCAGCGTAGAGGACTACCCCATTAACACTGAAGCTTTCTTT.

The chain links TRBV7-3 to TRBJ1-1; tentatively, D is TRBD1 (6 bases). This CDR3 is 14 amino acids long. V was trimmed by 3 bases and J by 2 bases, leaving 10 bases between them. Germline CDR1 and CDR2: SGHTA and FQGTGA. CDR3 residues: CASSLGGRNTEAFF. As DNA, the CDR3 is TGTGCCAGCAGCTTGGGGGGGCGCAACACTGAAGCTTTCTTT. The entire variable domain, with the rest obtained from reference TRBV7-3 and TRBJ1-1, is as follows: GAGVSQTPSNKVTEKGKYVELRCDPISGHTALYWYRQSLGQGPEFLIYFQGTGAADDSGLPNDRFFAVRPEGSVSTLKIQRTERGDSAVYLCASSLGGRNTEAFFGQGTRLTVV.